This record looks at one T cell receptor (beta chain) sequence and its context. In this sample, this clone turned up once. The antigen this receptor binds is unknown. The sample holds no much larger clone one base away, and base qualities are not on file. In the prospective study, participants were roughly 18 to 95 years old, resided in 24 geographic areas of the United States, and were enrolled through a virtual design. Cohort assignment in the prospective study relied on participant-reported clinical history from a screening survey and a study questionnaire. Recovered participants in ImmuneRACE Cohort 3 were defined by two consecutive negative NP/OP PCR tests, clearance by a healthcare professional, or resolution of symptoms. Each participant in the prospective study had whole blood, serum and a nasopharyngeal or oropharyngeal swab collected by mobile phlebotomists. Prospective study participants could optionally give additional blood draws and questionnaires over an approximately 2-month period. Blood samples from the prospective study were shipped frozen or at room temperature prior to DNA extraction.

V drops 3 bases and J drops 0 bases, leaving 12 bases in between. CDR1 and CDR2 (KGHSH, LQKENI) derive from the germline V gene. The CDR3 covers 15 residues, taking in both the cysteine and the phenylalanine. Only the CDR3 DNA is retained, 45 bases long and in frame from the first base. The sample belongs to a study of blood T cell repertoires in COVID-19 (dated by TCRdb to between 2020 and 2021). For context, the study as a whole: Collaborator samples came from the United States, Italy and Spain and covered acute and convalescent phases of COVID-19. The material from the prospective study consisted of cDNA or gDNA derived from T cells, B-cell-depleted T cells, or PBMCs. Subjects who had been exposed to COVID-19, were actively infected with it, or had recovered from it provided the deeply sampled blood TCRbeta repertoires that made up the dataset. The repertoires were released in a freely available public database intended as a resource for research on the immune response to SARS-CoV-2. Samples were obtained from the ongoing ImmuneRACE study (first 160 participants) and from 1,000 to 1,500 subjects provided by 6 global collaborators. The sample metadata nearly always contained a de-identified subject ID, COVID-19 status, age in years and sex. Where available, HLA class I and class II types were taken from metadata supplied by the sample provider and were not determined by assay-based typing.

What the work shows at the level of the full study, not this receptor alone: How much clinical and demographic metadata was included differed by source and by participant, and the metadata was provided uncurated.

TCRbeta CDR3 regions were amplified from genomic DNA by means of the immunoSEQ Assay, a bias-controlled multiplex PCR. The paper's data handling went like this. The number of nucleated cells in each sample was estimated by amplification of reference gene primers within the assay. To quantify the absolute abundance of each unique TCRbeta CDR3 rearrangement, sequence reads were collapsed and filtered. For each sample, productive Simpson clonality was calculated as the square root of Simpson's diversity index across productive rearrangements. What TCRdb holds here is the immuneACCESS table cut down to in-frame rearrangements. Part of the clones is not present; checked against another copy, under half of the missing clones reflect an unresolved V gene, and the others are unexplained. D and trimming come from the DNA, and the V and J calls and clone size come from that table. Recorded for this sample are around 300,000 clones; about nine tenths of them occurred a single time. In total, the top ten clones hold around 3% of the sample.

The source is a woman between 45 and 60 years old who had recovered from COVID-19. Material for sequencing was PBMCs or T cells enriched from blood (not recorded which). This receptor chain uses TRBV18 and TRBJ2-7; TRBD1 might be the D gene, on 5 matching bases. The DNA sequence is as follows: TGTGCCAGCTCACCGCCCCTAGGGGCCTCCTACGAGCAGTACTTC. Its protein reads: CASSPPLGASYEQYF.